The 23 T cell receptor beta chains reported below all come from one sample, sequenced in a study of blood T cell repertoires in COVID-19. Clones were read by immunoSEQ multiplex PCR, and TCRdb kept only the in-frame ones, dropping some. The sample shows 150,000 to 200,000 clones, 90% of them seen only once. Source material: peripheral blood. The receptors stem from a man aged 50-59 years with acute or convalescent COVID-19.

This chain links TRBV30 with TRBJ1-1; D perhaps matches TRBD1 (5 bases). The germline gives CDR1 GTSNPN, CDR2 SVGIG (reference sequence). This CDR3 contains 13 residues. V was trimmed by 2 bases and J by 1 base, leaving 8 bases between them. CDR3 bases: TGTGCCTGGAGTTTGGGGGGGAACACTGAAGCTTTCTTT. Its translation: CAWSLGGNTEAFF.

CDR3 sequence (DNA): TGTGCCAGCAGCTTCCAAAGCGGGGGGGGACGAGAGACCCAGTACTTC. As protein: CASSFQSGGGRETQYF. The chain has TRBV7-2 and TRBJ2-5; 10 bases are a match to TRBD2. This CDR3 region has 16 residues. Germline V gene lookup returns CDR1 SGHTA and CDR2 FQGNSA. Trimming at V came to 3 bases and at J to 4 bases, leaving 8 bases not matched to a gene.

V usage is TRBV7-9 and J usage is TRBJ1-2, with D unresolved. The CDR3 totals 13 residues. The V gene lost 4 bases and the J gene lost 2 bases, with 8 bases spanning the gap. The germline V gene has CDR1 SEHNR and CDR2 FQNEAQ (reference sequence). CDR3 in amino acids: CASSSGENYGYTF. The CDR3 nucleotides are TGTGCCAGCAGCTCTGGGGAGAACTATGGCTACACCTTC.

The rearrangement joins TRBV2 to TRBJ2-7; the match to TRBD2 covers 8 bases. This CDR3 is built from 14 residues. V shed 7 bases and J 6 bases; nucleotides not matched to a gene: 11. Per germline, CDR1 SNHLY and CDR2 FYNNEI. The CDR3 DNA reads TGTGCCAGCATGTTCAGCGGGAGTAAAGGCGAGCAGTACTTC. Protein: CASMFSGSKGEQYF.

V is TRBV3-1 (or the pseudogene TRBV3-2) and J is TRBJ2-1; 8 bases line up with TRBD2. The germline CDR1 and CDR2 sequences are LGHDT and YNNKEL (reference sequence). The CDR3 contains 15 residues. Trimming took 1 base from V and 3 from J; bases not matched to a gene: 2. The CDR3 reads CASSQGGGHYNEQFF. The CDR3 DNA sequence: TGTGCCAGCAGCCAAGGCGGGGGGCACTACAATGAGCAGTTCTTC.

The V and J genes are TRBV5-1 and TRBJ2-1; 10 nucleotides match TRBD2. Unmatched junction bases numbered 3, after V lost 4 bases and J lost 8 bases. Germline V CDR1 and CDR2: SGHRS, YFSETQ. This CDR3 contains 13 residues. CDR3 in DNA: TGCGCCAGCAGCCAGCTAGCGGGGGATGAGCAGTTCTTC. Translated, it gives CASSQLAGDEQFF.

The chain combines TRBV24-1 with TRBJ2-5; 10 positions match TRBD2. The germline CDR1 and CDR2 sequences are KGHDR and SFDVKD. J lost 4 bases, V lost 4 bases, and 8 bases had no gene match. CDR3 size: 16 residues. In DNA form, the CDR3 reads TGTGCCACCAGTGACCATAGCGGGAGGACGCGAGAGACCCAGTACTTC. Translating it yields CATSDHSGRTRETQYF.

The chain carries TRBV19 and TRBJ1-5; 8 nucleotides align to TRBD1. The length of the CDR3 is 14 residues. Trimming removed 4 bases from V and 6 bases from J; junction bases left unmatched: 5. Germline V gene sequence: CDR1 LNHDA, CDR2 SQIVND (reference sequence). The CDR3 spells CASSKDREGQPQHF. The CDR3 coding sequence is TGTGCCAGTAGTAAGGACAGGGAGGGTCAGCCCCAGCATTTT.

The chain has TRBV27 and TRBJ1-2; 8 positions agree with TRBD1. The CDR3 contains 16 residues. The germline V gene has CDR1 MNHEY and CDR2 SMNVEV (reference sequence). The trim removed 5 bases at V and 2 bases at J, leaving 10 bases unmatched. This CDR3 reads CASSPLGTGANYGYTF. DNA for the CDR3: TGTGCCAGCAGTCCACTCGGGACAGGAGCGAACTATGGCTACACCTTC.

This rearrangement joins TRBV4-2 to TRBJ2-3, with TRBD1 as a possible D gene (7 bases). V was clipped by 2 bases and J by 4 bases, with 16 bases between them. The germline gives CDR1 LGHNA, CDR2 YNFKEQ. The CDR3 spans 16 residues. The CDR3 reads CASSQRTTGEADTQYF. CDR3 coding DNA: TGTGCCAGCAGCCAACGTACAACAGGGGAGGCAGATACGCAGTATTTT.

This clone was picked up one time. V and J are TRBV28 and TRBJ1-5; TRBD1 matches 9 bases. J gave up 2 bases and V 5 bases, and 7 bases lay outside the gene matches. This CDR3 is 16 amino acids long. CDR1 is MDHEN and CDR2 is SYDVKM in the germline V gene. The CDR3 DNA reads TGTGCCAGCAGTCCAGGGACAGGGTGGGGCAATCAGCCCCAGCATTTT. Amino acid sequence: CASSPGTGWGNQPQHF.

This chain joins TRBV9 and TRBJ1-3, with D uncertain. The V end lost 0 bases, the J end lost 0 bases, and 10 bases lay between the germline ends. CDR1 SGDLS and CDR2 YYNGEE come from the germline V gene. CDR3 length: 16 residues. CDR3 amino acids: CASSVEASLSGNTIYF. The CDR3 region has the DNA TGTGCCAGCAGCGTAGAAGCAAGTCTCTCTGGAAACACCATATATTTT.

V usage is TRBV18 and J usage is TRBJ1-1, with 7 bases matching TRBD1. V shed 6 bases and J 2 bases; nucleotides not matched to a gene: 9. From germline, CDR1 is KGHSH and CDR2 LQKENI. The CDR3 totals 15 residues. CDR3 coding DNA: TGTGCCAGCTCCCAGGGGGACATACTAAACACTGAAGCTTTCTTT. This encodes CASSQGDILNTEAFF.

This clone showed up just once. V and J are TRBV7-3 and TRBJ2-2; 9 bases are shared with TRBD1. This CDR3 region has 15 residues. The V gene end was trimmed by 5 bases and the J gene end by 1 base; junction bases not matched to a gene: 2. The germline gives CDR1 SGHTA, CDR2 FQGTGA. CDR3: CASSHRGLNTGELFF. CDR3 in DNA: TGTGCCAGCAGCCACAGGGGGCTGAACACCGGGGAGCTGTTTTTT.

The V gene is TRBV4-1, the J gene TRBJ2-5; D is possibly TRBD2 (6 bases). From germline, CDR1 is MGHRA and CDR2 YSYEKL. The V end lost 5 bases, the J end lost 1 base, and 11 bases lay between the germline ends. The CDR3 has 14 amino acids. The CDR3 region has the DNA TGCGCCAGCAGCTGGCTAGCGATCCAAGAGACCCAGTACTTC. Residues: CASSWLAIQETQYF.

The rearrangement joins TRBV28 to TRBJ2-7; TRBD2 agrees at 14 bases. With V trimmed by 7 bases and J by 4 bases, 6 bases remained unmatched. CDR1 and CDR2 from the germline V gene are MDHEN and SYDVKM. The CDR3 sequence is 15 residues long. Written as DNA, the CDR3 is TGTGCCAGCATGGCCGGGACTAGCGGGAGTTACGAGCAGTACTTC. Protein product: CASMAGTSGSYEQYF.

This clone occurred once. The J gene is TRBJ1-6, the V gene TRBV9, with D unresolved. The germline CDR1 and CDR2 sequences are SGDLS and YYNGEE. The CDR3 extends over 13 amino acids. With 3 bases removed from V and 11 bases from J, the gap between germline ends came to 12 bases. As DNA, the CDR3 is TGTGCCAGCAGCGCAGAAGCGGTAGCACCCCTCCACTTT. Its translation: CASSAEAVAPLHF.

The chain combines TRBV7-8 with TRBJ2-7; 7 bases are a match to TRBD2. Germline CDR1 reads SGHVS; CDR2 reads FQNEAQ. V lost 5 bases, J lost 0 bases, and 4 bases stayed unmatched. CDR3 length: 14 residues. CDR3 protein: CASSTWTSSYEQYF. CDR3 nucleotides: TGTGCCAGCAGCACCTGGACTAGCTCCTACGAGCAGTACTTC. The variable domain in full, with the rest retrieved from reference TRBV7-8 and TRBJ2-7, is GAGVSQSPRYKVAKRGQDVALRCDPISGHVSLFWYQQALGQGPEFLTYFQNEAQLDKSGLPSDRFFAERPEGSVSTLKIQRTQQEDSAVYLCASSTWTSSYEQYFGPGTRLTVT.

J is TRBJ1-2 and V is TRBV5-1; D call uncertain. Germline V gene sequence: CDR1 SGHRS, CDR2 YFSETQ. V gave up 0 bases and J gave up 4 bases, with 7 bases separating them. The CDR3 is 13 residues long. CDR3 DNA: TGCGCCAGCAGCTTGGTACAGAGCTATGGCTACACCTTC. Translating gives CASSLVQSYGYTF.

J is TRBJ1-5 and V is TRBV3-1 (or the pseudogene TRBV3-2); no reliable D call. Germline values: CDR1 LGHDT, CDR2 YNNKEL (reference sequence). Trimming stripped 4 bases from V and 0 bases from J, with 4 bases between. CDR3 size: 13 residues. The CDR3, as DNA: TGTGCCAGCAGCCGTTATAGCAATCAGCCCCAGCATTTT. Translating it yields CASSRYSNQPQHF.

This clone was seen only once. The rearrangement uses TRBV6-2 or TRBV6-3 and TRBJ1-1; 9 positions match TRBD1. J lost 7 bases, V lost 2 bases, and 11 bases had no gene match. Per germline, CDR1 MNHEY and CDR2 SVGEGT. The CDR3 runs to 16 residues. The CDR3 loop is CASSYRTPTGGDEAFF. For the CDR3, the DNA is TGTGCCAGCAGTTACCGCACCCCGACAGGGGGGGATGAAGCTTTCTTT.

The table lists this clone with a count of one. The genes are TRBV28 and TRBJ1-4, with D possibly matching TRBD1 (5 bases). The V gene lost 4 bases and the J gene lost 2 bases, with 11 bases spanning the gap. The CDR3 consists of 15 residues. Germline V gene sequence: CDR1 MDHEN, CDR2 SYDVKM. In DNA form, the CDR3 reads TGTGCCAGCAGTTCCCCAGGGTATACTAATGAAAAACTGTTTTTT. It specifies CASSSPGYTNEKLFF.

CDR3: CASTKQRDSNQPQHF. CDR3 coding DNA: TGTGCCAGTACCAAACAGAGGGATAGCAATCAGCCCCAGCATTTT. The gene calls are TRBV19 and TRBJ1-5; D is uncertain. The length of the CDR3 is 15 residues. Trimming stripped 7 bases from V and 0 bases from J, with 13 bases between. Germline CDR1 LNHDA, CDR2 SQIVND (reference sequence).